These T cell receptor beta chains were read from a single sample in a study of PD-1 blockade in classical Hodgkin lymphoma. Profiling relied on immunoSEQ multiplex PCR, and the TCRdb table lists in-frame clones only, not all of them. The data show 13,000 to 15,000 clones, more than 70% seen once. The sequenced sample was peripheral blood mononuclear cells (PBMCs), obtained at baseline. The receptors shown here come from a human donor with classical Hodgkin lymphoma. Each CDR3 is given with its conserved first and last residue. A D gene is named only where the DNA matches it firmly. Clone size is shown for a subset of rows, as once, few, many or a class of expanded clone.

j_call v_call d_call clone_size cdr3_aa cdr3_nt
TRBJ1-2 TRBV6-5 NA NA CASSYGHSYGYTF TGTGCCAGCAGTTACGGGCATAGCTATGGCTACACCTTC
TRBJ1-2 TRBV4-3 TRBD1 NA CASSHHRGGANYGYTF TGCGCCAGCAGCCATCACAGGGGTGGGGCTAACTATGGCTACACCTTC
TRBJ2-3 TRBV28 NA NA CASSPLGDTQYF TGTGCCAGCAGTCCCCTGGGAGATACGCAGTATTTT
TRBJ2-3 TRBV28 NA once CASGGSATQYF TGTGCCAGCGGCGGTAGCGCAACGCAGTATTTT
TRBJ2-7 TRBV27 TRBD2 NA CASSNGLGEGAYEQYF TGTGCCAGCAGTAATGGGTTAGGGGAGGGCGCCTACGAGCAGTACTTC
TRBJ1-5 TRBV30 NA NA CAWSGGDSNQPQHF TGTGCCTGGAGTGGGGGGGATAGCAATCAGCCCCAGCATTTT
TRBJ2-3 TRBV11-2 NA NA CASSLRVLPDTQYF TGTGCCAGCAGCTTAAGGGTACTCCCAGATACGCAGTATTTT
TRBJ2-2 TRBV9 NA NA CASSRKRRVGNTGELFF TGTGCCAGCAGCCGAAAAAGGAGGGTAGGCAACACCGGGGAGCTGTTTTTT
TRBJ2-7 TRBV5-5 TRBD2 NA CASSWGGFTYEQYF TGTGCCAGCAGCTGGGGAGGGTTTACCTACGAGCAGTACTTC
TRBJ1-1 TRBV28 TRBD1 NA CASSYLTGPNTEAFF TGTGCCAGCAGTTACTTGACAGGGCCGAACACTGAAGCTTTCTTT